Listed below are T cell receptor beta chains from one sample, sequenced in a study of shared clonotypes between healthy human individuals. Data came from immunoSEQ multiplex PCR; TCRdb stores just in-frame clones and leaves some out. Of some 2,400,000 clones listed, under 97% are singletons. The specimen sequenced was naive CD4+ T cells sorted from blood. These TCRs come from a young man in good health. CDR3s include the opening cysteine and the closing phenylalanine or tryptophan. A D gene is named only where the DNA matches it firmly. Size tells how often a clone was seen (once, few, many) or the class of an expanded clone, and some rows leave it out.

abundance,d_gene,j_gene,v_gene,len,CDR3aa,CDR3nt
.,TRBD2,TRBJ2-1,TRBV5-1,16,CASSASLAGGVDEQFF,TGCGCCAGCAGCGCGAGCCTAGCGGGAGGGGTCGATGAGCAGTTCTTC
.,.,TRBJ1-1,TRBV6-5,16,CASSYSFPGENTEAFF,TGTGCCAGCAGTTACTCATTCCCAGGGGAAAACACTGAAGCTTTCTTT
once,.,TRBJ1-2,TRBV6-5,13,CASSYEGLYGYTF,TGTGCCAGCAGTTACGAAGGGCTCTATGGCTACACCTTC
.,.,TRBJ1-2,TRBV25-1,13,CASSEPSPSVYTF,TGTGCCAGCAGTGAACCATCACCAAGCGTCTACACCTTC
.,.,TRBJ1-5,TRBV2,16,CASSATRQISNQPQHF,TGTGCCAGCAGTGCAACTCGGCAGATTAGCAATCAGCCCCAGCATTTT
.,.,TRBJ1-1,TRBV10-3,14,CAISERQTNTEAFF,TGTGCCATCAGTGAGCGGCAGACGAACACTGAAGCTTTCTTT
.,TRBD1,TRBJ1-5,TRBV30,15,CAWSVRRQGNQPQHF,TGTGCCTGGAGTGTGAGGCGACAGGGGAATCAGCCCCAGCATTTT
.,.,TRBJ1-4,TRBV5-1,14,CASSRTATNEKLFF,TGCGCCAGCAGTAGGACAGCAACTAATGAAAAACTGTTTTTT
.,TRBD1,TRBJ2-7,TRBV7-2,18,CASSPSYRTGGVPYEQYF,TGTGCCAGCAGCCCCTCTTACAGGACAGGGGGTGTCCCCTACGAGCAGTACTTC
.,.,TRBJ1-1,TRBV10-1,13,CASSESQGTEAFF,TGCGCCAGCAGTGAGTCCCAGGGCACTGAAGCTTTCTTT
.,.,TRBJ2-7,TRBV2,16,CASSEMSRGTSFEQYF,TGTGCCAGCAGTGAGATGAGCAGGGGAACCTCCTTCGAGCAGTACTTC
.,.,TRBJ2-3,TRBV11-2,16,CASSFPWAGPTDTQYF,TGTGCCAGCAGCTTCCCGTGGGCCGGACCCACAGATACGCAGTATTTT